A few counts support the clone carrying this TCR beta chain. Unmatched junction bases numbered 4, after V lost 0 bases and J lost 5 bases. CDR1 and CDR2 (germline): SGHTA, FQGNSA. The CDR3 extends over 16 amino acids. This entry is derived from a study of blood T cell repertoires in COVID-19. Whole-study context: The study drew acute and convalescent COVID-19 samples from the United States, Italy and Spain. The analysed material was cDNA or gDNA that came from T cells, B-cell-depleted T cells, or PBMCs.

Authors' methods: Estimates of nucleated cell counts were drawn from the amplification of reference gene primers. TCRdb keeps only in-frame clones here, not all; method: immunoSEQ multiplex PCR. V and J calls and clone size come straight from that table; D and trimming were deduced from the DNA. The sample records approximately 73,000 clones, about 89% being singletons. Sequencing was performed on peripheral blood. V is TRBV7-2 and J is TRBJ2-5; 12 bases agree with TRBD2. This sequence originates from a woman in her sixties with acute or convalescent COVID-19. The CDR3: CASSLALAGGGETQYF. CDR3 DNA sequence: TGTGCCAGCAGCTTAGCACTAGCGGGGGGTGGGGAGACCCAGTACTTC.